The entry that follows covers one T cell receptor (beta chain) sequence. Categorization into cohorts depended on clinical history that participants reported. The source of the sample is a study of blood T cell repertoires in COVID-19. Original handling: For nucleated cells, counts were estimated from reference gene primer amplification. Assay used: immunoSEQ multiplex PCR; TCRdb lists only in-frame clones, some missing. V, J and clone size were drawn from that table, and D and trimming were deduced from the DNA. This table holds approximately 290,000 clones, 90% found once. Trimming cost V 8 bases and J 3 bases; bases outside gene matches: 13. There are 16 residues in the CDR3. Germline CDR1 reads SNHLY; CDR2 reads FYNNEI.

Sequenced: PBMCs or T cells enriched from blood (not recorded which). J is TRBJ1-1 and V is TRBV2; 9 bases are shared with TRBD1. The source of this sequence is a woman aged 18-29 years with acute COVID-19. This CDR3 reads CASDHFPGTGHTEAFF. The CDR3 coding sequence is TGTGCCAGCGATCACTTCCCCGGGACAGGGCACACTGAAGCTTTCTTT. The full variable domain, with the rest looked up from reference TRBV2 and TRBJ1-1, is EPEVTQTPSHQVTQMGQEVILRCVPISNHLYFYWYRQILGQKVEFLVSFYNNEISEKSEIFDDQFSVERPDGSNFTLKIRSTKLEDSAMYFCASDHFPGTGHTEAFFGQGTRLTVV.